This T cell receptor beta chain came from a study of blood T cell repertoires in COVID-19 (TCRdb year 2020). In terms of the full investigation: Samples from collaborators originated in the United States, Italy and Spain and spanned both the acute and convalescent phases of COVID-19. The prospective study material was composed of cDNA or gDNA derived from T cells, B-cell-depleted T cells, or PBMCs. Subjects who had been exposed to COVID-19, were actively infected with it, or had recovered from it provided the deeply sampled blood TCRbeta repertoires that made up the dataset. The repertoires were made available in a free public database intended to serve as a resource for research on the immune response to SARS-CoV-2. The samples were drawn from the first 160 participants of the ongoing ImmuneRACE study and from some 1,300 subjects provided by 6 global collaborators. Sample metadata almost always included a de-identified subject ID, COVID-19 status, age in years and sex. HLA class I and class II types, where available, came from metadata supplied by the sample provider rather than from assay-based typing. Beyond this particular receptor, the publication reports: How much clinical and demographic metadata was included differed by source and by participant, and the metadata was provided uncurated.

Collaborating institutions collected whole blood in K2EDTA tubes following their own protocols. Collaborator samples were shipped for TCRbeta analysis as frozen whole blood, isolated PBMCs, or DNA extracted from either sample type. TCRbeta CDR3 regions were amplified from genomic DNA by means of the immunoSEQ Assay, a bias-controlled multiplex PCR. Turning to the authors' computational methods: Nucleated cell counts per sample were estimated from amplification of reference gene primers within the assay. To quantify the absolute abundance of each unique TCRbeta CDR3 rearrangement, sequence reads were collapsed and filtered. For each sample, productive Simpson clonality was calculated by taking the square root of Simpson's diversity index across productive rearrangements. TCRdb provides this immuneACCESS table in a form limited to in-frame rearrangements. Some clones are lacking; in checked studies, under half of them reflect an unresolved V gene, and why the rest are absent is not known. The DNA gave D and trimming, while V, J and clone size come from that table. The sample table shows about 50,000 clones, and about 82% are seen once. The ten largest clones represent 2.1% of the sample.

This clone occurred once. Its antigen is currently not known. No much larger clone exists at a distance of one base, and base qualities are not known. Between the V and J ends, shortened by 6 bases and 3 bases respectively, the junction contains 11 bases. CDR1 and CDR2, per the germline V gene, are SGHTA and FQGNSA. The CDR3 covers 13 residues, taking in both the cysteine and the phenylalanine. The sequence is cut down to CDR3 DNA, 39 bases in frame from base 1. Sequencing was carried out using peripheral blood. This clonotype was sampled from a woman aged 60-70 years with acute or convalescent COVID-19. The rearranged chain carries TRBV7-2 and TRBJ2-5; the D gene is possibly TRBD1, with 6 bases matching. The CDR3 protein is CASSPRTEETQYF. In nucleotide form, the sequence is TGTGCCAGCAGTCCACGGACAGAAGAGACCCAGTACTTC.